Listed below are T cell receptor beta chains from one sample, sequenced in a study of a mutant IDH1 vaccine in newly diagnosed glioma. Which antigens these TCRs recognize remains unknown. Generated by immunoSEQ multiplex PCR, the TCRdb table keeps only in-frame clones and is missing some. The repertoire holds some 130,000 clones, with around four fifths as singletons. This specimen was PBMCs, taken from a glioma patient whose treatment included an IDH1 peptide vaccine. The receptors shown here come from a man aged 35-49 years with glioma. The CDR3 runs from the conserved cysteine through the conserved F or W. D genes are given only for firm matches. A row's size may be missing; if present it is once, few, many or a size class.

>.|TRBV6-1|.|TRBJ1-1
TGTGCCAGCAGTGTGGGACGATGGAACACTGAAGCTTTCTTT
CASSVGRWNTEAFF
>TRBD2|TRBV10-3|.|TRBJ2-7
TGTGCCATCAGCGGGACTAGCTCCGAGCAGTACTTC
CAISGTSSEQYF
>.|TRBV9|.|TRBJ2-3
TGTGCCAGCAGCCCCCCCAAGGGAGGTTTACGCACAGATACGCAGTATTTT
CASSPPKGGLRTDTQYF
>.|TRBV29-1|.|TRBJ2-7
TGCAGCGTTGATGACTTGTACGAGCAGTACTTC
CSVDDLYEQYF
>.|TRBV30|once|TRBJ2-4
TGTGCCTGGAGCAACAGGGTTGCGGCCAAAAACATTCAGTACTTC
CAWSNRVAAKNIQYF
>.|TRBV6-5|.|TRBJ1-3
TGTGCCAGCAGGGGGTCCTCTGGAAACACCATATATTTT
CASRGSSGNTIYF
>TRBD1|TRBV6-5|.|TRBJ1-2
TGTGCCAGCACCAAATCGGGAGACAGGGGTTATGGCTACACCTTC
CASTKSGDRGYGYTF
>.|TRBV25-1|.|TRBJ2-7
TGTGCCAGCCGACGCCCCCCCTACGAGCAGTACTTC
CASRRPPYEQYF
>TRBD1|TRBV28|.|TRBJ2-7
TGTGCCAGCAGCTTCATGACAGGGTGGCTGTCCGAGCAGTACTTC
CASSFMTGWLSEQYF
>TRBD2|TRBV4-3|.|TRBJ2-2
TGCGCCAGCAGCCAAGAGGGCGTGGCGGGGGTCACCGGGGAGCTGTTTTTT
CASSQEGVAGVTGELFF
>.|TRBV30|.|TRBJ2-7
TGTGCCTGGATCCGGCACGGATCCTACGAGCAGTACTTC
CAWIRHGSYEQYF
>.|TRBV6-5|.|TRBJ2-3
TGTGCCAGCAGTCCGCAGGGGTCCCCCACAGATACGCAGTATTTT
CASSPQGSPTDTQYF
>.|TRBV7-2|.|TRBJ2-1
TGTGCCAGCAGCGCCCCTGAGCGGCCTGAGCAGTTCTTC
CASSAPERPEQFF
>.|TRBV12-5|once|TRBJ2-7
TGTGCTAGTGGTTTCTCGCGCCCTGGACCTTTTCCCGACTACGAGCAGTACTTC
CASGFSRPGPFPDYEQYF
>.|TRBV7-2|few|TRBJ1-2
TGTGCCAGCAGCTTAGATAATCAGGGCAACTATGGCTACACCTTC
CASSLDNQGNYGYTF
>TRBD1|TRBV6-1|once|TRBJ1-2
TGTGCCAGCAGCTCGACAGGGATCTATGGCTACACCTTC
CASSSTGIYGYTF
>.|TRBV10-3|.|TRBJ2-3
TGTGCCGCCCGAGAGCGAGGATCCGATACGCAGTATTTT
CAARERGSDTQYF
>.|TRBV4-2|.|TRBJ2-7
TGTGCCAGCAGCCCAAATGGGAGGACGGGCTACGAGCAGTACTTC
CASSPNGRTGYEQYF
>.|TRBV10-2|.|TRBJ1-1
TGCGCCAGCAGACAGGCCCTGAACACTGAAGCTTTCTTT
CASRQALNTEAFF
>.|TRBV6-6|.|TRBJ2-3
TGTGCCAGCAGAAAGGGTAGCACAGATACGCAGTATTTT
CASRKGSTDTQYF
>.|TRBV28|many|TRBJ2-7
TGTGCCAGCAGTTTACCGGACTACGAGCAGTACTTC
CASSLPDYEQYF
>.|TRBV28|.|TRBJ2-7
TGTGCCAGCAGTGCTCCTGTCCCGAGCTCCTACGAGCAGTACTTC
CASSAPVPSSYEQYF
>.|TRBV19|.|TRBJ2-3
TGTGCCAGTAGTATGCGTCCGAGTGGTGACACAGATACGCAGTATTTT
CASSMRPSGDTDTQYF
>.|TRBV4-1|.|TRBJ1-2
TGCGCCAGCAGCCAAGAAGAGGGCAGGGCACCTGGCTACACCTTC
CASSQEEGRAPGYTF
>.|TRBV6-1|.|TRBJ2-5
TGTGCCAGCACCCCTAGTGGGGAGACCCAGTACTTC
CASTPSGETQYF
>TRBD1|TRBV5-8|.|TRBJ2-5
TGTGCCAGCAGCTCGTACTTCGGACAGGGGGAGACCCAGTACTTC
CASSSYFGQGETQYF
>.|TRBV14|.|TRBJ1-1
TGTGCCAGCAGCCAAGATGGCGGGCTAAGGGAAGCTTTCTTT
CASSQDGGLREAFF
>TRBD1|TRBV4-3|.|TRBJ2-3
TGCGCCAGCAGCCGAAACAGGGGGCGCGTCACAGATACGCAGTATTTT
CASSRNRGRVTDTQYF
>.|TRBV19|few|TRBJ1-1
TGTGCCAGTAGTAAAGTTGGGCGGGGAGCTTTCTTT
CASSKVGRGAFF
>TRBD2|TRBV4-1|.|TRBJ2-1
TGCGCCAGCAGCCAAGAGTCCCGAGGCGGGGGGCGTCTCAATGAGCAGTTCTTC
CASSQESRGGGRLNEQFF
>.|TRBV19|.|TRBJ1-5
TGTGCCAGTAGTATAGTTTTGGGGGCAAATCAGCCCCAGCATTTT
CASSIVLGANQPQHF
>TRBD1|TRBV7-2|.|TRBJ1-5
TGTGCCAGCAACTCTCCAGGGGGTAGGGGCAATCAGCCCCAGCATTTT
CASNSPGGRGNQPQHF
>TRBD1|TRBV7-6|.|TRBJ2-7
TGTGCCAGCAGCCCGAGACAGGGTATTTACGAGCAGTACTTC
CASSPRQGIYEQYF
>TRBD2|TRBV7-8|.|TRBJ2-7
TGTGCCAGCAGCTTAGAGCTAGCGGGGGACTACGAGCAGTACTTC
CASSLELAGDYEQYF
>.|TRBV19|.|TRBJ2-6
TGTGCCAGTAGTACCGGACTGGTCTCTGGGGCCAACGTCCTGACTTTC
CASSTGLVSGANVLTF
>TRBD2|TRBV29-1|once|TRBJ2-5
TGCAGCGTGGGGGCAGGACTAGCATGGGAGACCCAGTACTTC
CSVGAGLAWETQYF
>.|TRBV5-1|.|TRBJ2-5
TGCGCCAGCAGCTTGCGTGACTCAAAAGAGACCCAGTACTTC
CASSLRDSKETQYF
>TRBD1|TRBV10-2|.|TRBJ1-1
TGCGCCAGCAGTGAGTACGCCCAAGCACAGGGGACAGGGAGGACTGAAGCTTTCTTT
CASSEYAQAQGTGRTEAFF
>.|TRBV6-1|.|TRBJ1-5
TGTGCCAGCAGTGAATTCGTCAGCATCCCTAGCAATCAGCCCCAGCATTTT
CASSEFVSIPSNQPQHF
>.|TRBV28|.|TRBJ2-3
TGTGCCAGCAGTTTATTAGAGGGGGAGGTAAACACAGATACGCAGTATTTT
CASSLLEGEVNTDTQYF
>.|TRBV28|.|TRBJ1-2
TGTGCCAGCAGTTTAAGGGGCAGGGGAAGGCTCAAGGGGGAAGATGGCTACACCTTC
CASSLRGRGRLKGEDGYTF
>.|TRBV6-5|.|TRBJ1-5
TGTGCCAGCAGTAGCAGGGGAACGGATCAGCCCCAGCATTTT
CASSSRGTDQPQHF
>.|TRBV6-4|.|TRBJ1-4
TGTGCCAGCTCTTACACTGGACGGACCGCAACTAATGAAAAACTGTTTTTT
CASSYTGRTATNEKLFF
>.|TRBV15|.|TRBJ2-5
TGTGCCACCAGCAGAGATGTGCGGGGGCGCCAGGAGACCCAGTACTTC
CATSRDVRGRQETQYF
>.|TRBV18|.|TRBJ1-3
TGTGCCAGCTCACCACCGCCCACTGGAAACACCATATATTTT
CASSPPPTGNTIYF
>.|TRBV30|.|TRBJ1-2
TGTGCCTGGATAAATAACTATGGCTACACCTTC
CAWINNYGYTF
>.|TRBV30|few|TRBJ1-5
TGTGCCTGGGCCGATAGCAATCAGCCCCAGCATTTT
CAWADSNQPQHF
>TRBD2|TRBV5-4|.|TRBJ2-3
TGTGCCAGCAGCTTGGTAGAGGGGAACGGACTAGCGGTACCCGCGGGTACGCAGTATTTT
CASSLVEGNGLAVPAGTQYF
>.|TRBV2|.|TRBJ1-2
TGTGCCAGCAGTGAAGCCTTAGTCGCCCGGACGGGCTACACCTTC
CASSEALVARTGYTF
>.|TRBV5-8|.|TRBJ1-6
TGTGCCAGCAAGCCCCTCGGGAACTCCTATAATTCACCCCTCCACTTT
CASKPLGNSYNSPLHF